A selection of T cell receptor beta chains follows, all from one sample in a study of cytomegalovirus exposure and HLA in healthy donors. Using immunoSEQ multiplex PCR, the repertoire was profiled, and TCRdb retains in-frame clones only, with some absent. The sample consists of around 120,000 clones, just over 70% of them appearing once. Sequenced sample: PBMCs. The receptors derive from an older woman in good health and CMV-seropositive. Both conserved end residues are part of each CDR3. D genes are given only for firm matches. Expanded clones get a size class; other rows say once, few or many, or leave the size out.

CDR3nt | CDR3aa | abundance | j_gene | d_gene | v_gene
TGTGCCAGCAGCTTACTAGGTCCAGGGGCAACTAATGAAAAACTGTTTTTT | CASSLLGPGATNEKLFF | . | TRBJ1-4 | . | TRBV11-2
TGTGCCAGCAGCTGGGGACAGTACACTGAAGCTTTCTTT | CASSWGQYTEAFF | . | TRBJ1-1 | TRBD1 | TRBV11-3
TGTGCCAGCAGTTTAGGAGGCCAGACAAAAGCTTTCTTT | CASSLGGQTKAFF | . | TRBJ1-1 | . | TRBV28
TGTGCCAGTAGTTTAAATCGGAATTCACCCCTCCACTTT | CASSLNRNSPLHF | few | TRBJ1-6 | . | TRBV19
TGTGCCGCCATGGGGGCGCGGGGAAACACCATATATTTT | CAAMGARGNTIYF | few | TRBJ1-3 | . | TRBV6-1
TGTGCCAGCAGCTTAGTTCGTTACGAGCAGTACTTC | CASSLVRYEQYF | . | TRBJ2-7 | . | TRBV7-2
TGTGCCAGCAGCTTATCAAGGGACAGCTTAACTGAAGCTTTCTTT | CASSLSRDSLTEAFF | . | TRBJ1-1 | TRBD1 | TRBV7-8
TGCGCCAGCAGCCCTGGACAGCCGCAAGAGACCCAGTACTTC | CASSPGQPQETQYF | . | TRBJ2-5 | . | TRBV5-1
TGTGCCATCAAACAGGGGGGGAGCACAGATACGCAGTATTTT | CAIKQGGSTDTQYF | few | TRBJ2-3 | . | TRBV10-3
TGTGCCAGTAGTATGCCCGGACGACTGGAGGCTTCGGGGGAGGGCTACACCTTC | CASSMPGRLEASGEGYTF | . | TRBJ1-2 | . | TRBV19
TGTGCCAGCAGCCCTACCAATGGGAGGTATGAGCAGTTCTTC | CASSPTNGRYEQFF | . | TRBJ2-1 | . | TRBV6-5
TGCGCCAGCAGCTTGGACAGGGAAGACGGGGAGCTGTTTTTT | CASSLDREDGELFF | . | TRBJ2-2 | . | TRBV5-1
TGTGCCAGCACCGGGGGGCCGAATTCACCCCTCCACTTT | CASTGGPNSPLHF | once | TRBJ1-6 | . | TRBV11-1
TGTGCCAGCAGCTCACAGGGGAGTGGAAACACCATATATTTT | CASSSQGSGNTIYF | . | TRBJ1-3 | TRBD1 | TRBV5-6
TGTGCCAGCAGCCCGGGAGGGGCGAGAGGCGAAAAACTGTTTTTT | CASSPGGARGEKLFF | few | TRBJ1-4 | . | TRBV5-4
TGTGCCAGCTCACCACTTGGACAGGGGGCCTACGAGCAGTACTTC | CASSPLGQGAYEQYF | . | TRBJ2-7 | TRBD1 | TRBV18
TGCGCCAGCAGCCCTACGACAGGGGGCCCCTCTGGGGCCAACGTCCTGACTTTC | CASSPTTGGPSGANVLTF | . | TRBJ2-6 | TRBD1 | TRBV5-1
TGTGCCAGCAGCCGTAAAACTTACTACGAGCAGTACTTC | CASSRKTYYEQYF | . | TRBJ2-7 | . | TRBV14
TGTGCCAGCAGACAGGGACAGGGAAACTATGGCTACACCTTC | CASRQGQGNYGYTF | . | TRBJ1-2 | TRBD1 | TRBV6-5
TGTGCCAGTAGTATTGGGACAGGGGATGAGCAGTTCTTC | CASSIGTGDEQFF | . | TRBJ2-1 | TRBD1 | TRBV19
TGTGCCGGACAGGGGCAATTCTACGAGCAGTACTTC | CAGQGQFYEQYF | few | TRBJ2-7 | TRBD1 | TRBV7-9
TGTGCCAGCAGCGCCACAGGGATCGGACAAGAGACCCAGTACTTC | CASSATGIGQETQYF | . | TRBJ2-5 | . | TRBV2
TGTGCCGGTTCCCTTCAGGGCACATCCTACGAGCAGTACTTC | CAGSLQGTSYEQYF | . | TRBJ2-7 | . | TRBV2
TGCGCCAGCAGTGCCGGGGGAGATACGCAGTATTTT | CASSAGGDTQYF | once | TRBJ2-3 | . | TRBV10-2
TGCGCCAGCAGCTTCGGGGACAGGAAAAACATTCAGTACTTC | CASSFGDRKNIQYF | . | TRBJ2-4 | TRBD1 | TRBV5-1
TGTGCCAGCACCAACTCCCCTCACGCCTCACCCCTCCACTTT | CASTNSPHASPLHF | . | TRBJ1-6 | . | TRBV6-5
TGCACCAGCAGCCAAGACCCTAGGACTAGGTTGCCAGATACGCAGTATTTT | CTSSQDPRTRLPDTQYF | . | TRBJ2-3 | . | TRBV1
TGTGCCAGCAGCCGGGGTCCAGGGACTACTAATGAAAAACTGTTTTTT | CASSRGPGTTNEKLFF | . | TRBJ1-4 | . | TRBV11-1
TGCGCCAGCAGTCGAGAGGGAAGGTCTGGGGAGCTGTTTTTT | CASSREGRSGELFF | . | TRBJ2-2 | . | TRBV23-1
TGTGCCACCACAGGGGGGCGAGAGACCCAGTACTTC | CATTGGRETQYF | . | TRBJ2-5 | TRBD1 | TRBV11-2
TGTGCCAGCAGCCAGACTAGCACAGATACGCAGTATTTT | CASSQTSTDTQYF | once | TRBJ2-3 | . | TRBV5-4
TGTGCCAGCAGCCCGGGACAGGGGACGGAAAATGAGCAGTTCTTC | CASSPGQGTENEQFF | . | TRBJ2-1 | TRBD1 | TRBV7-6
TGTGCCAGCTCCGTGGGGGACTGGGCTGGCGCTGAAGCTTTCTTT | CASSVGDWAGAEAFF | few | TRBJ1-1 | . | TRBV25-1
TGCGCCAGCAGCTCCGAACCGGACAGGGTTACTGAAGCTTTCTTT | CASSSEPDRVTEAFF | . | TRBJ1-1 | TRBD1 | TRBV5-1
TGTGCCAGCAGTTACTCCTGGACAGGGGTGAACACTGAAGCTTTCTTT | CASSYSWTGVNTEAFF | . | TRBJ1-1 | TRBD1 | TRBV6-5
TGTGCCAGCAGCCAGGGCCGAGGTGAAAAACTGTTTTTT | CASSQGRGEKLFF | . | TRBJ1-4 | . | TRBV7-3
TGTGCCAGCAGTTTAGGACAGGGGAGCACTGAAGCTTTCTTT | CASSLGQGSTEAFF | . | TRBJ1-1 | TRBD1 | TRBV27
TGTGCCAGCCGATATCTCGGGAACACTGAAGCTTTCTTT | CASRYLGNTEAFF | . | TRBJ1-1 | . | TRBV19
TGCGCCAGCAGAGACAGCTACGAGCAGTACTTC | CASRDSYEQYF | . | TRBJ2-7 | . | TRBV5-1
TGTGCCAGCAGTATTGACACCTACACAGATACGCAGTATTTT | CASSIDTYTDTQYF | . | TRBJ2-3 | . | TRBV6-4
TGTGCCAGCAGTGCGCTAGCGGGGACAGATACGCAGTATTTT | CASSALAGTDTQYF | . | TRBJ2-3 | TRBD2 | TRBV25-1
TGCGCCAGCAGCCTTGAAGGGGGCCTTGGGTATGGCTACACCTTC | CASSLEGGLGYGYTF | . | TRBJ1-2 | TRBD1 | TRBV5-1
TGTGCCAGCTCCCGGGGGGAGATTAAGGGAAACACCATATATTTT | CASSRGEIKGNTIYF | . | TRBJ1-3 | . | TRBV6-6
TGTGCCAGCAGCCGCCTGACAGGGGTTGAGACCCAGTACTTC | CASSRLTGVETQYF | . | TRBJ2-5 | TRBD1 | TRBV7-8
TGTGCCAGCAGCCGACAAGCACTGAACACTGAAGCTTTCTTT | CASSRQALNTEAFF | . | TRBJ1-1 | . | TRBV6-5
TGTGCCAGCGGAGGTAATTCACCCCTCCACTTT | CASGGNSPLHF | . | TRBJ1-6 | . | TRBV6-5
TGTGCCAGCAGCTTAGGAGGTACAGGGGGCTATGGCTACACCTTC | CASSLGGTGGYGYTF | once | TRBJ1-2 | TRBD1 | TRBV7-9
TGTGCCAGCAGGAGCGTCGGGCGGGGGGATTATACGCAGTATTTT | CASRSVGRGDYTQYF | . | TRBJ2-3 | TRBD2 | TRBV6-5
TGTGCCAGTAGTCAAGCGGGGGGGCGGGCTGAGCAGTTCTTC | CASSQAGGRAEQFF | . | TRBJ2-1 | TRBD2 | TRBV19
TGTGCCAGCAGGGGGGGGGACAGGGGGTTTGGCTACACCTTC | CASRGGDRGFGYTF | . | TRBJ1-2 | TRBD1 | TRBV2
TGTGCCAGCAGTTCTCCAGGAACTGAAGCTTTCTTT | CASSSPGTEAFF | . | TRBJ1-1 | . | TRBV6-5
TGTGCCAGCAGTAGGCCCTACAGGGGAGCCACTGAAGCTTTCTTT | CASSRPYRGATEAFF | . | TRBJ1-1 | TRBD1 | TRBV2
TGTGCCAGCAGCCAGGAGGACAGCTCAGAGACCCAGTACTTC | CASSQEDSSETQYF | . | TRBJ2-5 | . | TRBV14
TGTGCCAGCGGGGGGGCAGGGGCGTACTCCTACAATGAGCAGTTCTTC | CASGGAGAYSYNEQFF | . | TRBJ2-1 | . | TRBV5-4
TGTGCCAGCAGCAGGACAGGGGGCTACGAGCAGTACTTC | CASSRTGGYEQYF | . | TRBJ2-7 | TRBD1 | TRBV7-8
TGTGCCAGCTCATCAGACAGGGATGAAAAACTGTTTTTT | CASSSDRDEKLFF | . | TRBJ1-4 | TRBD1 | TRBV18
TGTGCCAGCACTGCGGGGGGGCTAGAAACTGAAGCTTTCTTT | CASTAGGLETEAFF | . | TRBJ1-1 | . | TRBV5-5